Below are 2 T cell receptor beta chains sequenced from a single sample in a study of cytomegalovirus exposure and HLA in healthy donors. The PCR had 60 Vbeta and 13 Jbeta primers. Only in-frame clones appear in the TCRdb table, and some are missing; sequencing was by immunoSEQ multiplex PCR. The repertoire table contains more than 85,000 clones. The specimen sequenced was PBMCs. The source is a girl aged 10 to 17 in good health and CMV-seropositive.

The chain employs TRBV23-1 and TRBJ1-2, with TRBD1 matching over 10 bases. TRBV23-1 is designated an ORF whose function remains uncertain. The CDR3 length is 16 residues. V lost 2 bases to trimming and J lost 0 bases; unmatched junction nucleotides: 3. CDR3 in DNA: TGCGCCAGCAGTCAACCGGGACAGGGGACTAACTATGGCTACACCTTC. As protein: CASSQPGQGTNYGYTF.

The CDR3 sequence: CASSSDRGEAFF. The CDR3 nucleotides read TGTGCCAGCAGCTCAGACAGGGGAGAAGCTTTCTTT. The chain couples TRBV7-6 to TRBJ1-1, with 8 nucleotides matching TRBD1. V shed 4 bases and J 8 bases; nucleotides not matched to a gene: 3. The CDR3 covers 12 residues. Germline-derived CDR1 and CDR2 are SGHVS and FNYEAQ.